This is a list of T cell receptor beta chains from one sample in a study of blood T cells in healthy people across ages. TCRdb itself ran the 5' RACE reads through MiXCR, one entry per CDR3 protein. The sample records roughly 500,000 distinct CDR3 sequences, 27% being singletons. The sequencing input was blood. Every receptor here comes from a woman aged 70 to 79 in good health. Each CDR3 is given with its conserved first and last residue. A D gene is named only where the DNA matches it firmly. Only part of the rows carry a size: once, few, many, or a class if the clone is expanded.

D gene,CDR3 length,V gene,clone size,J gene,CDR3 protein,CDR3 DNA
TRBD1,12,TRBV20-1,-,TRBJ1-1,CSADRGSTEAFF,TGCAGTGCTGACAGGGGGAGTACTGAAGCTTTCTTT
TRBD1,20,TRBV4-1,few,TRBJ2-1,CASSQEVGTATLSSYNEQFF,TGCGCCAGCAGCCAAGAAGTAGGGACAGCTACTTTAAGCTCCTACAATGAGCAGTTCTTC
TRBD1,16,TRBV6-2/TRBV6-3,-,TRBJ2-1,CASSSSGTGISNEQFF,TGTGCCAGCAGTAGCTCCGGGACAGGTATTTCCAATGAGCAGTTCTTC
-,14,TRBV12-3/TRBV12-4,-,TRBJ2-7,CASSLQLGVHEQYF,TGTGCCAGCAGCCTCCAATTAGGGGTCCACGAGCAGTACTTC
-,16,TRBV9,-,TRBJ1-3,CASSVVPDYSGNTIYF,TGTGCCAGCAGCGTAGTCCCGGACTACTCTGGAAACACCATATATTTT
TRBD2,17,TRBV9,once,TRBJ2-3,CASSVAGTSGRTDTQYF,TGTGCCAGCAGCGTAGCCGGGACTAGCGGACGCACAGATACGCAGTATTTT
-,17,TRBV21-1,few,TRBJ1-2,CAGSHKEVRGTNYGYTF,TGTGCCGGCAGCCACAAAGAAGTCAGGGGCACTAACTATGGCTACACCTTC
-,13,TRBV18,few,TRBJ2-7,CASSRDTTYEQYF,TGTGCCAGCTCACGGGACACCACCTACGAGCAGTACTTC
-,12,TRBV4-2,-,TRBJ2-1,CASSQVVNEQFF,TGTGCCAGCAGCCAAGTTGTGAATGAGCAGTTCTTC
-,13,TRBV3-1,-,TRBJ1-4,CAGSQPPRGFLFF,TGTGCCGGCAGCCAACCACCCAGGGGATTCCTGTTTTTT
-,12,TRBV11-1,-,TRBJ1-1,CASSLSGFEAFF,TGTGCCAGCAGCTTGTCTGGCTTTGAAGCTTTCTTT
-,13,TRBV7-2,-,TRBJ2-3,CASSPNQADTQYF,TGTGCCAGCAGCCCGAATCAGGCGGATACGCAGTATTTT
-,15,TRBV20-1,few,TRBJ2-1,CSASNRANTPHEQFF,TGCAGTGCTAGTAATCGCGCCAATACCCCACATGAGCAGTTCTTC
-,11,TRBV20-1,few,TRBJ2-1,CSARVTKGQFF,TGCAGTGCCCGGGTGACTAAGGGGCAGTTCTTC
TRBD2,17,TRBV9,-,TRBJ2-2,CASSPGTSGANTGELFF,TGTGCCAGCAGCCCCGGGACTAGCGGGGCGAACACCGGGGAGCTGTTTTTT
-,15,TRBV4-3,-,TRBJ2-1,CASSASDPRGNEQFF,TGCGCCAGCAGCGCCTCGGACCCTCGGGGCAATGAGCAGTTCTTC
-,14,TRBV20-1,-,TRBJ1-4,CSANREGRNEKLFF,TGCAGTGCTAACCGTGAGGGGCGAAATGAAAAACTGTTTTTT
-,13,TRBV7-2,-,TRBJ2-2,CASSSWNTGELFF,TGTGCCAGCAGCTCCTGGAACACCGGGGAGCTGTTTTTT
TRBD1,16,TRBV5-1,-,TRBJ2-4,CASSLFGTGALNIQYF,TGCGCCAGCAGCTTGTTCGGGACAGGGGCGTTGAACATTCAGTACTTC
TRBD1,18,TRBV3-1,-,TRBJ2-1,CASSRGQGPPFKYNEQFF,TGTGCCAGCAGCCGCGGACAGGGGCCTCCTTTTAAGTACAACGAGCAGTTCTTC
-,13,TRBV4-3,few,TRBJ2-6,CASSQVGANVLTF,TGCGCCAGCAGCCAAGTAGGGGCCAACGTCCTGACTTTC
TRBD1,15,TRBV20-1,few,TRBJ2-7,CSARDSGTGGYEQYF,TGCAGTGCTAGAGATTCCGGGACAGGAGGGTACGAGCAGTACTTC
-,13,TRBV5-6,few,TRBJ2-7,CASSLKNSYEQYF,TGTGCCAGCAGCTTGAAAAACTCCTACGAGCAGTACTTC
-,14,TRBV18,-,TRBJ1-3,CACSDGISGNTIYF,TGTGCCTGCTCCGACGGAATCTCTGGAAACACCATATATTTT
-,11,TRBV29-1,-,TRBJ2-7,CSVKGTGEQYF,TGCAGCGTTAAAGGGACGGGAGAGCAGTACTTC
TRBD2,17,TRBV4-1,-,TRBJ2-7,CASSHELAGGPSYEQYF,TGCGCCAGCAGCCATGAACTAGCGGGGGGGCCAAGCTACGAGCAGTACTTC
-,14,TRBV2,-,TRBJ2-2,CASRGGSNTGELFF,TGTGCCAGCAGGGGTGGGTCGAACACCGGGGAGCTGTTTTTT
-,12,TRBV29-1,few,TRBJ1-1,CSVAGVGTEAFF,TGCAGCGTTGCAGGGGTGGGCACTGAAGCTTTCTTT
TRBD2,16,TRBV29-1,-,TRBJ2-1,CSVEGYRLAGVDEQFF,TGCAGCGTTGAAGGGTACCGACTAGCGGGGGTCGACGAGCAGTTCTTC
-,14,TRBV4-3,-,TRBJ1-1,CASSQGWVNTEAFF,TGCGCCAGCAGCCAAGGGTGGGTGAACACTGAAGCTTTCTTT
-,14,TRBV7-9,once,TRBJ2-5,CASSFLGKEETQYF,TGTGCCAGCAGCTTTTTAGGCAAGGAAGAGACCCAGTACTTC
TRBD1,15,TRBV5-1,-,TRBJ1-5,CASSWGGQGNQPQHF,TGCGCCAGCAGCTGGGGCGGACAGGGAAATCAGCCCCAGCATTTT
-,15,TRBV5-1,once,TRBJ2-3,CASSGPQVTRDTQYF,TGCGCCAGCAGCGGACCCCAGGTGACGCGGGATACGCAGTATTTT
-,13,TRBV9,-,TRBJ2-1,CASSVNPLDEQFF,TGTGCCAGCAGCGTAAACCCCCTCGATGAGCAGTTCTTC
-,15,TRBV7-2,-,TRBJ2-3,CASSLSFASTDTQYF,TGTGCCAGCAGCTTATCCTTCGCCAGCACAGATACGCAGTATTTT
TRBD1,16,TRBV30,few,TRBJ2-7,CAWGVRGTGSSYEQYF,TGTGCCTGGGGTGTCAGAGGGACAGGGAGCTCCTACGAGCAGTACTTC
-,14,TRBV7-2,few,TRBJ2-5,CASRVFAAQETQYF,TGTGCCAGCAGAGTCTTCGCGGCCCAAGAGACCCAGTACTTC
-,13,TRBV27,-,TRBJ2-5,CASSLGSDRTQYF,TGTGCCAGCAGTTTAGGGTCGGATAGGACCCAGTACTTC
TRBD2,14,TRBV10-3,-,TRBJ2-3,CAISEASGTDTQYF,TGTGCCATCAGTGAGGCTAGCGGTACAGATACGCAGTATTTT
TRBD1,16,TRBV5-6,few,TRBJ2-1,CASSSGQGITVAEQFF,TGTGCCAGCAGCTCCGGACAGGGGATAACTGTCGCTGAGCAGTTCTTC
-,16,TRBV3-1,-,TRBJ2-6,CASSRMGGSGANVLTF,TGTGCCAGCAGCCGAATGGGGGGCTCCGGGGCCAACGTCCTGACTTTC
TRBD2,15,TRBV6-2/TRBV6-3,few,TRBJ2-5,CATIMTSGDVETQYF,TGTGCCACCATCATGACTAGCGGCGATGTGGAGACCCAGTACTTC
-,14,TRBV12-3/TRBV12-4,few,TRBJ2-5,CASSYQGTQETQYF,TGTGCCAGCAGCTATCAGGGTACCCAAGAGACCCAGTACTTC
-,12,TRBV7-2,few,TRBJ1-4,CASSPRGLKLFF,TGTGCCAGCAGCCCAAGGGGCCTAAAACTGTTTTTT
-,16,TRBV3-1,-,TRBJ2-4,CASSQDRTLAKNIQYF,TGTGCCAGCAGCCAAGATCGAACCTTAGCCAAAAACATTCAGTACTTC
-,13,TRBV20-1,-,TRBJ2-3,CSATDTGTDTQYF,TGCAGTGCAACCGATACAGGGACTGATACGCAGTATTTT
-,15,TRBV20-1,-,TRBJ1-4,CSAIRIRALNEKLFF,TGCAGTGCTATTCGTATAAGGGCCCTTAATGAAAAACTGTTTTTT
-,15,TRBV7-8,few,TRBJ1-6,CASSLGRVYNSPLHF,TGTGCCAGCAGCTTAGGCAGGGTTTATAATTCACCCCTCCACTTT
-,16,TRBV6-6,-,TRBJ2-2,CASSYPTGTRTGELFF,TGTGCCAGCAGTTACCCCACCGGGACGAGGACCGGGGAGCTGTTTTTT
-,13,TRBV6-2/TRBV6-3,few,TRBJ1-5,CASSSPYGRGGHF,TGTGCCAGCAGTTCACCTTACGGCCGGGGTGGGCATTTT
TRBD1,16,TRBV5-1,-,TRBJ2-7,CASNPGQGNLAYEQYF,TGCGCCAGCAACCCGGGACAGGGAAATCTAGCCTACGAGCAGTACTTC
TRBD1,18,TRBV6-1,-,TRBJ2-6,CASRNGQGARSGANVLTF,TGTGCCAGCAGAAATGGACAGGGGGCACGGTCTGGGGCCAACGTCCTGACTTTC
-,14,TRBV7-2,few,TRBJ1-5,CASSLEPTVEPQHF,TGTGCCAGCAGCTTAGAGCCCACTGTGGAGCCCCAGCATTTT
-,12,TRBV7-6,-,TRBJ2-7,CASSFGPYGQYF,TGTGCCAGCAGCTTTGGGCCATACGGGCAGTACTTC